A single sample gave rise to the 6 T cell receptor beta chains below, sequenced in a study of T cells in Graves' hyperthyroidism and ophthalmopathy. Amplification of TCR beta CDR3 regions used RNA as the template. In the first-round RT-PCR of the TCR CDR3, the HTBI primer set was used. One entry per CDR3 protein, called by TCRdb with MiXCR from the multiplex PCR reads. The sample lists under 650,000 distinct CDR3 sequences; under 20% were seen once. Sequenced input: blood. All receptors come from a woman between 25 and 40 years old with Graves' hyperthyroidism.

DNA of the CDR3: TGTGCCAGCAGAAAGGGGAAAGTGGGAATAGGGAATCAGCCCCAGCATTTT. This translates into CASRKGKVGIGNQPQHF. The rearrangement joins TRBV2 to TRBJ1-5, with D possibly matching TRBD1 (5 bases). V was pared by 6 bases and J by 4 bases, with 22 bases between. The CDR3 totals 17 residues. Germline CDR1 SNHLY, CDR2 FYNNEI.

V and J are TRBV6-6 and TRBJ2-7; 9 nucleotides align to TRBD2. The ends lost 0 bases at V and 1 base at J; junction bases unmatched: 4. The CDR3 has 16 residues. Per the germline V gene, CDR1 is MNHNY and CDR2 is SVGAGI (reference sequence). The CDR3 nucleotides read TGTGCCAGCAGTTACTCGAAAGCGGGAGGTTCCTACGAGCAGTACTTC. This gives the protein CASSYSKAGGSYEQYF.

This clonotype was found a few times. J is TRBJ1-3 and V is TRBV5-1; D not resolved. Trimming took off 1 base at V and 0 bases at J, with 8 bases between the two ends. CDR3 length: 15 residues. The germline CDR1 and CDR2 sequences are SGHRS and YFSETQ. This CDR3 reads CASSLSANSGNTIYF. In DNA form, the CDR3 reads TGCGCCAGCAGCTTGTCAGCAAACTCTGGAAACACCATATATTTT.

This clonotype has ten or more counts. V usage is TRBV7-2 and J usage is TRBJ2-2; D call uncertain. Trimming took 2 bases from V and 0 from J, leaving 10 bases between them. The germline V gene encodes CDR1 SGHTA and CDR2 FQGNSA. The CDR3 runs to 16 residues. The CDR3 DNA is TGTGCCAGCAGCTTAAAGGCGGCCGCGAACACCGGGGAGCTGTTTTTT. It translates to CASSLKAAANTGELFF. Full variable domain (missing parts from reference TRBV7-2 and TRBJ2-2): GAGVSQSPSNKVTEKGKDVELRCDPISGHTALYWYRQSLGQGLEFLIYFQGNSAPDKSGLPSDRFSAERTGGSVSTLTIQRTQQEDSAVYLCASSLKAAANTGELFFGEGSRLTVL.

The J gene is TRBJ2-1, the V gene TRBV7-3; maybe TRBD1 (6 bases). CDR1 is SGHTA and CDR2 is FQGTGA in the germline V gene. The V end lost 2 bases, the J end lost 7 bases, and 15 bases lay between the germline ends. The CDR3 runs 15 residues. The CDR3 loop is CASSLGAVGANEQFF. CDR3 coding DNA: TGTGCCAGCAGCTTAGGAGCCGTGGGGGCAAATGAGCAGTTCTTC.

This clonotype was counted a few times. This sequence joins TRBV6-1 and TRBJ2-5, with TRBD1 as a possible D gene (5 bases). The CDR3 has 17 amino acids. Trimming shortened V by 6 bases and J by 2 bases, and 22 bases separated the two germline ends. Germline V CDR1 and CDR2: MNHNS, SASEGT. The CDR3 spells CASRGLAQQEKQETQYF. Here the CDR3 DNA reads TGTGCCAGCAGGGGCCTGGCACAACAGGAGAAGCAAGAGACCCAGTACTTC.